This entry concerns a single T cell receptor beta chain. Its antigen is not known. This specimen belongs to a study of CD8 T cells in ankylosing spondylitis. Overall study results and limits: The study looked at matched synovial fluid samples from ankylosing spondylitis patients. Disease-linked clones were reported to be significantly enriched there. A motif in TCR beta, a set of eight highly homologous variants, appeared characteristic of ankylosing spondylitis blood.

The germline V and J ends were trimmed by 0 bases and 7 bases, with 15 bases remaining between them. Germline V gene lookup returns CDR1 GTSNPN and CDR2 SVGIG (reference sequence). The CDR3 covers 14 residues. Each TCR beta library was made by quantitative 5'-RACE that incorporated molecular barcodes. TCRdb passed the 5' RACE reads through MiXCR, listing each CDR3 protein once. The sample holds fewer than 250,000 distinct CDR3 sequences, over 9.5% seen once. This TCR derives from a male donor with ankylosing spondylitis or in good health (not recorded which). Sequenced sample: blood, either unsorted or a sorted T cell fraction (not recorded which). The chain is built from TRBV30 and TRBJ1-1; tentative D call: TRBD1 (6 bases). The CDR3 nucleotides are TGTGCCTGGAGTGTACAACAGGGATCGGTTGAAGCTTTCTTT. It translates to CAWSVQQGSVEAFF.